These 17 T cell receptor beta chains share one sample of origin, sequenced in a study of blood T cell repertoires in COVID-19. Sequencing was performed with immunoSEQ multiplex PCR; in TCRdb, only in-frame clones are kept and a portion is missing. Here the sample spans approximately 70,000 clones, around 93% being singletons. The material sequenced was peripheral blood. These receptors all stem from an older woman with active COVID-19.

The chain is built from TRBV15 and TRBJ2-7; TRBD1 aligns across 9 bases. The CDR3 has 17 residues. V dropped 0 bases and J dropped 2; count of bases not matched to a gene: 8. The germline V gene encodes CDR1 LNHNV and CDR2 YYDKDF (reference sequence). The CDR3 sequence: CATSRDLRDRVAYEQYF. As DNA, the CDR3 is TGTGCCACCAGCAGAGATCTGCGGGACAGGGTCGCCTACGAGCAGTACTTC.

The rearrangement joins TRBV28 to TRBJ2-7; possibly TRBD2 for D (7 bases). Trimming left V 3 bases short and J 5 bases short, with 11 bases between. There are 13 residues in the CDR3. Germline V gene lookup returns CDR1 MDHEN and CDR2 SYDVKM. The CDR3 DNA reads TGTGCCAGCAGTTTCGGGGGGCGGGACGAGCAGTACTTC. Translated: CASSFGGRDEQYF.

This sequence joins TRBV6-1 and TRBJ1-1; 7 bases are a match to TRBD1. The germline V gene encodes CDR1 MNHNS and CDR2 SASEGT. CDR3 length: 16 amino acids. V was clipped by 4 bases and J by 0 bases; unmatched bases: 8. The CDR3 DNA reads as TGTGCCAGCAGTGGCCGGGACAGCAGCTTGAACACTGAAGCTTTCTTT. This codes for CASSGRDSSLNTEAFF.

As concerns this clone: The junction differs from germline at one of its ends, possibly a read error. The chain joins TRBV30 to TRBJ2-1; the match to TRBD2 covers 7 bases. Germline V CDR1 and CDR2: GTSNPN, SVGIG (reference sequence). The CDR3 has 14 residues. The CDR3, as DNA: TGTGCCTGGAGTGTACTCTCGTCCCGGGGGGAGCACTTCTTC. It translates to CAWSVLSSRGEHFF.

The chain recombines TRBV5-4 with TRBJ1-1; weak D call: TRBD1 (6 bases). V gave up 4 bases and J gave up 3 bases, with 16 bases separating them. The CDR3 is 15 residues long. Germline-derived CDR1 and CDR2 are SGHNT and YYREEE (reference sequence). This chain's CDR3 is CASSRGFGGYTEAFF. In DNA form, the CDR3 reads TGTGCCAGCAGCCGCGGGTTTGGGGGCTACACTGAAGCTTTCTTT.

CDR3 in amino acids: CASSLQGQNYEQYF. The DNA of the CDR3 is TGCGCCAGCAGCTTGCAGGGACAGAACTACGAGCAGTACTTC. V and J are TRBV5-1 and TRBJ2-7; 7 bases agree with TRBD1. The junction had 4 bases not matched to a gene; V was cut back by 1 base and J by 3 bases. The CDR3 totals 14 residues. From germline, CDR1 is SGHRS and CDR2 YFSETQ.

This chain links TRBV9 with TRBJ1-5; D call uncertain. This CDR3 is built from 15 residues. Germline-derived CDR1 and CDR2 are SGDLS and YYNGEE. Deletions cut 4 bases from V and 4 bases from J, with 15 bases between. DNA for the CDR3: TGTGCCAGCAGCAAAGGCCCTCAGGCGAATCAGCCCCAGCATTTT. Translated: CASSKGPQANQPQHF.

The chain couples TRBV2 to TRBJ1-1, with 9 bases matching TRBD1. J lost 5 bases, V lost 7 bases, and 5 bases had no gene match. CDR3 length equals 13 residues. The germline V gene encodes CDR1 SNHLY and CDR2 FYNNEI. In nucleotides, the CDR3 is TGTGCCAGCACACAGGGGGCGCCGACTGAAGCTTTCTTT. Translated, it gives CASTQGAPTEAFF.

The V gene is TRBV5-4, the J gene TRBJ2-1; D is perhaps TRBD1 (5 bases). Germline lookup yields CDR1 SGHNT and CDR2 YYREEE (reference sequence). The CDR3 length is 15 residues. V was shortened by 2 bases and J by 2 bases, with 11 bases between the two germline ends. CDR3: CASSFRQGAYNEQFF. As DNA, the CDR3 is TGTGCCAGCAGCTTTCGGCAGGGTGCCTACAATGAGCAGTTCTTC.

This clone has only one observation. This chain joins TRBV6-6 and TRBJ1-1, with a tentative D call TRBD1 (6 bases). CDR1 is MNHNY, CDR2 SVGAGI, per germline (reference sequence). CDR3 length: 14 residues. V dropped 6 bases and J dropped 4 bases, with 15 bases sitting between them. CDR3 nucleotide sequence: TGTGCCAGCAGCCCCTATACAGGGACCACTGAAGCTTTCTTT. Protein sequence: CASSPYTGTTEAFF.

The CDR3 DNA sequence: TGTGCCAGCAGCTCCCCGACACAGAGCTCCTACAATGAGCAGTTCTTC. Translating it yields CASSSPTQSSYNEQFF. The chain uses TRBV5-4 and TRBJ2-1; no reliable D call. This CDR3 comprises 16 residues. The V and J ends lost 3 bases and 0 bases respectively, with 13 bases between them. Germline CDR1 reads SGHNT; CDR2 reads YYREEE (reference sequence).

This clone occurred once. This sequence joins TRBV10-3 and TRBJ2-2; perhaps TRBD2 as D (6 bases). The CDR3 runs to 13 residues. V lost 5 bases and J lost 5, with 9 bases in between. Germline V CDR1 and CDR2: ENHRY, SYGVKD. In nucleotides, the CDR3 is TGTGCCATCAGTTTTGGGGGGACCGGGGAGCTGTTTTTT. Translation: CAISFGGTGELFF.

In DNA form, the CDR3 reads TGTGCCAGCAGTTCACCCCGACAGGGCCCGGTTGAGCAGTTCTTC. The encoded protein is CASSSPRQGPVEQFF. This chain uses TRBV28 with TRBJ2-1; 7 nucleotides agree with TRBD1. Germline trimming cut 4 bases from V and 9 bases from J; bases unmatched to any gene: 12. The CDR3 has 15 amino acids. CDR1 is MDHEN, CDR2 SYDVKM, per germline. The full variable domain, with the rest looked up from reference TRBV28 and TRBJ2-1, is DVKVTQSSRYLVKRTGEKVFLECVQDMDHENMFWYRQDPGLGLRLIYFSYDVKMKEKGDIPEGYSVSREKKERFSLILESASTNQTSMYLCASSSPRQGPVEQFFGPGTRLTVL.

The chain uses TRBV23-1 and TRBJ2-1; possibly TRBD1 for D (6 bases). TRBV23-1 qualifies as an ORF whose function is uncertain. The CDR3 contains 17 residues. Between the trimmed V and J ends, which lost 2 bases and 6 bases, there was a span of 20 bases. The CDR3 protein is CASSQTQQGFLGNEQFF. The CDR3 DNA sequence: TGCGCCAGCAGTCAAACGCAACAGGGTTTTTTGGGCAATGAGCAGTTCTTC.

This clone was recorded only once. The chain joins TRBV5-6 to TRBJ2-7; TRBD1 matches 12 bases. After removal of 2 bases from V and 7 bases from J, the junction contained 7 bases not matched to a gene. This CDR3 has 15 residues. The germline V gene encodes CDR1 SGHDT and CDR2 YYEEEE. The CDR3 DNA sequence: TGTGCCAGCAGCTTTCTCGGGACAGGGGGCGTGGAGCAGTACTTC. Its translation: CASSFLGTGGVEQYF.

The V call is TRBV11-2, the J call TRBJ2-1; TRBD2 matches 13 bases. Unmatched junction bases numbered 6, after V lost 5 bases and J lost 14 bases. CDR1 SGHAT and CDR2 FQNNGV come from the germline V gene. The CDR3 is 13 residues long. The CDR3 loop is CASSQGLAGIEFF. The CDR3 region has the DNA TGTGCCAGCAGCCAGGGACTAGCGGGAATTGAGTTCTTC.

The gene calls are TRBV19 and TRBJ2-3, with 9 bases that match TRBD1. Trimming removed 7 bases from V and 0 bases from J; junction bases left unmatched: 5. The V gene's germline CDR1 is LNHDA and CDR2 SQIVND (reference sequence). CDR3 length: 15 residues. Here the CDR3 DNA reads TGTGCCAGTAAGGACAGGGGATCTAGCACAGATACGCAGTATTTT. It translates to CASKDRGSSTDTQYF.